This T cell receptor beta chain came from a study of T cell responses to AZD1222 COVID-19 vaccine. TCRdb's table, derived via immunoSEQ multiplex PCR, lists solely in-frame clones and lacks some. The sample consists of about 130,000 clones, 92% of them appearing once. Study-wide points: There were vaccine-associated CD4 TCRs across spike, dominant at 160-218 and 743-854.

This clone was seen just once. Its antigen is still unknown. This specimen includes other DNA sequences encoding the same CDR3. The specimen was peripheral blood, collected on day 0 of AZD1222 vaccination. This TCR was recovered from an adult in good health.

The CDR3 loop reads CASSYRDRNTEAFF. The CDR3 region has the DNA TGTGCCAGCAGTTACCGGGACAGAAACACTGAAGCTTTCTTT. The V and J genes are TRBV6-5 and TRBJ1-1, with 7 bases fitting TRBD1. Germline CDR1 and CDR2: MNHEY and SVGAGI. CDR3 length equals 14 residues. V lost 2 bases, J lost 2 bases, and 2 bases stayed unmatched.